What follows describes a single T cell receptor beta chain. Its specificity is unknown. This entry is derived from a study of T cells in localized non-small cell lung cancer. Findings of the study overall: Adjacent lung held a median roughly 50 of the top 100 tumor clones. Tumor trailed uninvolved adjacent lung in T cell clonality, which peaked there. Investigators sequenced only a single tumor region, leaving heterogeneity possible.

The CDR3 covers 14 residues. The germline CDR1 and CDR2 sequences are SGHNT and YENEEA. The V gene end was trimmed by 7 bases and the J gene end by 7 bases; junction bases not matched to a gene: 8. Assay used: immunoSEQ multiplex PCR; TCRdb lists only in-frame clones, some missing. The table includes fewer than 3,000 clones, approximately 25% detected once. This chain uses TRBV11-3 with TRBJ2-4, with 9 positions matching TRBD1. The receptor comes from a male donor aged 60 or over with stage II squamous cell lung carcinoma. The starting material was lung tumor tissue, obtained before any cancer treatment. This CDR3 is CASNPTGGKNIQYF. The CDR3, as DNA: TGTGCCAGCAACCCGACAGGGGGGAAGAACATTCAGTACTTC.